This TCR beta chain was documented in a study of blood T cell repertoires in COVID-19. Generated by immunoSEQ multiplex PCR, the TCRdb table keeps only in-frame clones and is missing some. The profile covers about 49,000 clones, with roughly 90% appearing a single time and over 3% taken by the ten largest. The V gene end was trimmed by 9 bases and the J gene end by 6 bases; junction bases not matched to a gene: 10. The length of the CDR3 is 14 residues. CDR1 and CDR2 from the germline V gene are SGHRS and YFSETQ. What was sequenced was peripheral blood. This receptor was obtained from a human donor in a cohort sampled during active COVID-19. The chain carries TRBV5-1 and TRBJ2-1; the match to TRBD1 covers 9 bases. In DNA, the CDR3 is TGCGCCACCGCTCCGGGACAGGGTATCAATGAGCAGTTCTTC. Translating gives CATAPGQGINEQFF.